What follows are 8 T cell receptor beta chains derived from one specimen sequenced in a study of CXCR3-negative and CXCR3-positive naive CD8 T cells. The antigens for these receptors are not known. Whole-study results and caveats: TRB CDR3s of CXCR3-positive naive cells were more hydrophobic than those of CXCR3-negative naive cells.

The libraries of TRB cDNA were prepared using 5' RACE with UMI labels. TCRdb re-called the 5' RACE reads; one entry per CDR3 protein, DNA not given. Its table lists about 130,000 distinct CDR3 sequences. The sequenced material came from naive CXCR3+ CD8+ T cells from blood. The subset here: CD45RO-CCR7+CD27+CD95- naive CD8+ T cells expressing CXCR3 (TNR3+). The receptors here all came from a human donor in good health. Some clones in this sample may be carry-over from other donors' samples.

J is TRBJ2-1 and V is TRBV20-1. CDR3 size: 14 residues. The germline V gene encodes CDR1 DFQATT and CDR2 SNEGSKA (reference sequence). The CDR3 reads CSARDLAGWDEQFF.

The rearrangement links TRBV13 to TRBJ1-6; TCRdb picks TRBD1, but there is no DNA to check that call. There are 14 residues in the CDR3. Germline V gene lookup returns CDR1 PRHDT and CDR2 FYEKMQ (reference sequence). CDR3 in amino acids: CASSSRTENSPLHF.

J is TRBJ2-1 and V is TRBV11-2. The CDR3 spans 15 residues. The germline gives CDR1 SGHAT, CDR2 FQNNGV. The CDR3 loop is CASSLYWDSYNEQFF.

V is TRBV29-1 and J is TRBJ2-7. CDR1 and CDR2 from the germline V gene are SQVTM and ANQGSEA. This CDR3 is 15 amino acids long. The CDR3 reads CSVDNGLRGTYEQYF.

J is TRBJ1-2 and V is TRBV6-5; there is no DNA to check the TCRdb D call of TRBD1. The CDR3 loop spans 15 amino acids. CDR1 and CDR2 from the germline V gene are MNHEY and SVGAGI. The CDR3 loop is CASSYSPGQRPGYTF.

This sequence joins TRBV28 and TRBJ2-7; there is no DNA to check the TCRdb D call of TRBD2. This CDR3 contains 14 residues. Germline V CDR1 and CDR2: MDHEN, SYDVKM. The CDR3 loop is CASSPGTLAYEQYF.

The chain has TRBV19 and TRBJ2-7; TCRdb's D gene call, TRBD1, goes unchecked for lack of DNA. The germline V gene encodes CDR1 LNHDA and CDR2 SQIVND (reference sequence). The CDR3 spans 13 residues. This chain's CDR3 is CASKGDRSYEQYF. The full variable domain, rest sourced from reference TRBV19 and TRBJ2-7, is DGGITQSPKYLFRKEGQNVTLSCEQNLNHDAMYWYRQDPGQGLRLIYYSQIVNDFQKGDIAEGYSVSREKKESFPLTVTSAQKNPTAFYLCASKGDRSYEQYFGPGTRLTVT.

The chain uses TRBV7-3 and TRBJ2-2; absent DNA, TCRdb's TRBD1 call cannot be checked. Germline CDR1 SGHTA, CDR2 FQGTGA. The CDR3 has 15 amino acids. This CDR3 is CASRAGTGNTGELFF.